The 15 T cell receptor beta chains listed next were all sequenced from one sample in a study of T-cell memory formation after mild COVID-19. TCRdb itself ran the 5' RACE reads through MiXCR, one entry per CDR3 protein. This sample has fewer than 350,000 distinct CDR3 sequences, with about a sixth found just once. Sequencing input: PBMCs or a T cell subset sorted from them (not recorded which). All receptors derive from a man younger than 35 who had mild COVID-19 (a few samples of this study predate the infection). Cell type and time point are not known.

V gene TRBV20-1 combines with J gene TRBJ1-4; D is undetermined. The CDR3 has 14 amino acids. Looked up from germline, CDR1 is DFQATT and CDR2 is SNEGSKA (reference sequence). Trimming shortened V by 5 bases and J by 2 bases, and 12 bases separated the two germline ends. This CDR3 is CSASTAPTNEKLFF. In DNA, the CDR3 is TGCAGTGCTTCTACAGCCCCGACTAATGAAAAACTGTTTTTT.

The chain recombines TRBV4-1 with TRBJ2-7, with 12 bases matching TRBD2. CDR1 MGHRA and CDR2 YSYEKL come from the germline V gene. CDR3 length: 18 amino acids. Trimming took 4 bases from V and 0 from J; bases not matched to a gene: 10. Here the CDR3 reads CASSPHQGLAGSSYEQYF. CDR3 bases: TGCGCCAGCAGCCCCCACCAAGGACTAGCGGGGAGCTCCTACGAGCAGTACTTC.

This clonotype turned up a few times. V and J are TRBV5-1 and TRBJ1-4, with TRBD1 matching 8 bases. V gave up 0 bases and J gave up 7 bases; unmatched junction bases: 5. CDR1 and CDR2 from the germline V gene are SGHRS and YFSETQ. The length of the CDR3 is 15 residues. CDR3 in amino acids: CASSLDGQGGEKLFF. In DNA, the CDR3 is TGCGCCAGCAGCTTGGATGGACAGGGTGGTGAAAAACTGTTTTTT. Full variable domain (rest looked up from reference TRBV5-1 and TRBJ1-4): KAGVTQTPRYLIKTRGQQVTLSCSPISGHRSVSWYQQTPGQGLQFLFEYFSETQRNKGNFPGRFSGRQFSNSRSEMNVSTLELGDSALYLCASSLDGQGGEKLFFGSGTQLSVL.

This clonotype was seen at least ten times. The rearrangement links TRBV6-5 to TRBJ2-3; 13 nucleotides align to TRBD2. This CDR3 is 17 amino acids long. V shed 5 bases and J 1 base; nucleotides not matched to a gene: 6. Per germline, CDR1 MNHEY and CDR2 SVGAGI. The CDR3 region has the DNA TGTGCCAGCAGTCAAACTAGCGGGGGGGCCCGCACAGATACGCAGTATTTT. Encoded protein: CASSQTSGGARTDTQYF.

This clonotype was seen a few times. The chain recombines TRBV6-1 with TRBJ2-3; perhaps TRBD2 as D (5 bases). The germline V and J ends were trimmed by 7 bases and 10 bases, with 18 bases remaining between them. This CDR3 spans 13 amino acids. The germline V gene encodes CDR1 MNHNS and CDR2 SASEGT. The CDR3 spells CASMMTDLGAQYF. The CDR3, as DNA: TGTGCCAGCATGATGACCGACCTGGGAGCGCAGTATTTT.

This clonotype appeared a few times. The chain combines TRBV29-1 with TRBJ1-2, with D unclear. V was cut by 4 bases and J by 5 bases, with 8 bases left in between. This CDR3 has 11 amino acids. CDR1 and CDR2 from the germline V gene are SQVTM and ANQGSEA. This CDR3 reads CSVAQMYGYTF. CDR3 coding DNA: TGCAGCGTTGCCCAGATGTATGGCTACACCTTC.

This clonotype was observed at least ten times. This chain connects TRBV20-1 to TRBJ1-3; D remains unclear. There are 17 residues in the CDR3. Germline V gene lookup returns CDR1 DFQATT and CDR2 SNEGSKA (reference sequence). The CDR3 is CSATGRSPPTLERTIYF. In DNA, the CDR3 is TGCAGCGCCACCGGCAGGTCACCACCTACTCTGGAAAGGACCATATATTTT.

This clonotype was seen a handful of times. This chain uses TRBV7-9 with TRBJ2-7, with D tentatively TRBD1 (5 bases). CDR3 length: 15 residues. V was clipped by 0 bases and J by 5 bases, with 14 bases between them. The germline CDR1 and CDR2 sequences are SEHNR and FQNEAQ (reference sequence). CDR3 nucleotide sequence: TGTGCCAGCAGCTTAGCCGGTGGCAGGGCACACGAGCAGTACTTC. It codes for CASSLAGGRAHEQYF.

In this sample, this clonotype turned up a few times. The CDR3 region has the DNA TGCGCCTGCTCAGTCACAGGAGGGGCGACCCAGTACTTC. This sequence encodes CACSVTGGATQYF. This chain connects TRBV5-1 to TRBJ2-5; perhaps TRBD2 as D (6 bases). Trimming took off 10 bases at V and 7 bases at J, with 20 bases between the two ends. Germline-derived CDR1 and CDR2 are SGHRS and YFSETQ. This CDR3 is built from 13 residues.

The chain combines TRBV5-1 with TRBJ1-2; D might be TRBD1 (6 bases). This CDR3 is built from 16 residues. CDR1 is SGHRS, CDR2 YFSETQ, per germline. V was shortened by 4 bases and J by 3 bases, with 19 bases between the two germline ends. The CDR3 sequence: CASSPFGQPSDYGYTF. DNA of the CDR3: TGCGCCAGCAGCCCATTCGGACAGCCTTCAGACTATGGCTACACCTTC.

This clonotype was counted at least ten times. The rearrangement uses TRBV6-1 and TRBJ2-2; D gene unclear. The germline CDR1 and CDR2 sequences are MNHNS and SASEGT. The V and J ends lost 7 bases and 4 bases respectively, with 7 bases between them. This CDR3 is built from 12 residues. CDR3: CASTSSTGELFF. Here the CDR3 DNA reads TGTGCCAGCACCAGTTCCACCGGGGAGCTGTTTTTT.

This chain uses TRBV11-3 with TRBJ2-2; D might be TRBD1 (6 bases). Germline V CDR1 and CDR2: SGHNT, YENEEA. Trimming removed 7 bases at V and 4 bases at J, with 13 bases between. CDR3 size: 14 residues. CDR3 sequence reads: CASTPGAGTGELFF. The CDR3 bases are TGTGCCAGCACCCCAGGGGCGGGCACCGGGGAGCTGTTTTTT.

V gene TRBV4-1 combines with J gene TRBJ2-5; weak D call: TRBD1 (6 bases). The CDR3 runs 15 residues. Germline V gene lookup returns CDR1 MGHRA and CDR2 YSYEKL. V lost 2 bases to trimming and J lost 1 base, with 11 bases between them. CDR3: CASSQRQAAQETQYF. The CDR3 DNA reads as TGCGCCAGCAGCCAACGACAGGCAGCCCAAGAGACCCAGTACTTC.

This clonotype was counted a few times. The rearrangement joins TRBV7-3 to TRBJ2-3; the match to TRBD1 covers 12 bases. The CDR3 loop spans 14 amino acids. The germline V gene encodes CDR1 SGHTA and CDR2 FQGTGA. Trimming cost V 5 bases and J 4 bases; bases outside gene matches: 1. The CDR3 DNA reads TGTGCCAGCAGCGGGACAGGGGGCTCAGATACGCAGTATTTT. It codes for CASSGTGGSDTQYF. Filled out from reference TRBV7-3 and TRBJ2-3, the complete variable domain reads GAGVSQTPSNKVTEKGKYVELRCDPISGHTALYWYRQSLGQGPEFLIYFQGTGAADDSGLPNDRFFAVRPEGSVSTLKIQRTERGDSAVYLCASSGTGGSDTQYFGPGTRLTVL.

The gene calls are TRBV7-9 and TRBJ2-7; 7 bases line up with TRBD1. Germline CDR1 reads SEHNR; CDR2 reads FQNEAQ (reference sequence). The CDR3 is 16 amino acids. Unmatched junction bases numbered 10, after V lost 5 bases and J lost 0 bases. The CDR3, as DNA: TGTGCCAGCAGCCCACAGGACAGGCTTAGCTCCTACGAGCAGTACGTC. This gives the protein CASSPQDRLSSYEQYV.